The sequence of this TCR beta chain was determined in a study of regulatory T cells in long-lasting Graves disease. The CDR3 consists of 16 residues. Germline CDR1 MNHEY, CDR2 SVGEGT. The V end lost 7 bases, the J end lost 5 bases, and 22 bases lay between the germline ends. With iRepertoire HTBI primers and Arm-PCR of CDR3 regions, TCR beta libraries were built. TCRdb reanalysed the multiplex PCR reads using MiXCR and keeps one entry per CDR3 protein. The data show approximately 480,000 distinct CDR3 sequences, around 16% seen once. The sample's time point: newly diagnosed GD, antithyroid drugs for less than 3 months. PBMC RNA was the source of the TCR library. These same records also appear under a second study, on T cells in Graves' hyperthyroidism and ophthalmopathy. As that report states: From stable hyperthyroidism, ophthalmopathy was separated by a 13 V-J model.

The V call is TRBV6-2 or TRBV6-3, the J call TRBJ2-3; possibly TRBD2 for D (5 bases). The TCR sequence derives from a man between 40 and 49 years old with Graves disease. The sample here was peripheral blood mononuclear cells (PBMCs), taken at new diagnosis, from a patient treated with antithyroid drugs. CDR3 bases: TGTGCCAGCACTTCGACGGGGTCCCCAAATCTAGATACGCAGTATTTT. Amino acid sequence: CASTSTGSPNLDTQYF.